The clone carrying this T cell receptor (beta chain) has more than one count but fewer than ten. This sample is part of a study of blood T cells in healthy people across ages. A second PCR, run for roughly 7 to 11 cycles, used a sample-barcoded 5' primer plus a J-beta primer mix. TCRdb reprocessed the 5' RACE reads with MiXCR, giving one entry per CDR3 protein. The sample carries about 1.6 million distinct CDR3 sequences, around 35% recorded once. Germline V CDR1 and CDR2: DFQATT, SNEGSKA (reference sequence). This CDR3 is built from 13 residues. V usage is TRBV20-1 and J usage is TRBJ2-5, with TRBD2 matching 8 bases. The closer fit of TRBJ2-7 to the DNA end suggests the J call may be wrong. This clonotype was sampled from a woman aged 30 to 39 in good health. Sequenced input: blood. CDR3 nucleotides: TGCAGTGCTAGAAGAGGGCTAGCGGGCGAGCAGTACTTC. Its protein is CSARRGLAGEQYF.